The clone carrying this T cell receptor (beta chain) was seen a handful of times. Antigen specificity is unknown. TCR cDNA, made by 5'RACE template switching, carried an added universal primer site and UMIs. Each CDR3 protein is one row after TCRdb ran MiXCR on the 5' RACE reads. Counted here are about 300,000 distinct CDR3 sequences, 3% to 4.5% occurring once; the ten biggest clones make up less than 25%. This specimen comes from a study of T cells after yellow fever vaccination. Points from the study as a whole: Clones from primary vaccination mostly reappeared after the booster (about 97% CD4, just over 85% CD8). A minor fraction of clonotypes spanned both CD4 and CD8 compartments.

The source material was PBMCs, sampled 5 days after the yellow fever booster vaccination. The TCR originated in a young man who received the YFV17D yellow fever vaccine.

The CDR3 loop is CASSLVPGATDEQFF. CDR3 in DNA: TGTGCCAGCAGTTTGGTTCCGGGGGCCACAGATGAGCAGTTCTTC. The chain has TRBV12-3 or TRBV12-4 and TRBJ2-1; either TRBD1 or TRBD2 may supply D (6 bases each). The ends were cut back, 3 bases at V and 8 bases at J, with 17 bases in the middle. The CDR3 runs 15 residues.